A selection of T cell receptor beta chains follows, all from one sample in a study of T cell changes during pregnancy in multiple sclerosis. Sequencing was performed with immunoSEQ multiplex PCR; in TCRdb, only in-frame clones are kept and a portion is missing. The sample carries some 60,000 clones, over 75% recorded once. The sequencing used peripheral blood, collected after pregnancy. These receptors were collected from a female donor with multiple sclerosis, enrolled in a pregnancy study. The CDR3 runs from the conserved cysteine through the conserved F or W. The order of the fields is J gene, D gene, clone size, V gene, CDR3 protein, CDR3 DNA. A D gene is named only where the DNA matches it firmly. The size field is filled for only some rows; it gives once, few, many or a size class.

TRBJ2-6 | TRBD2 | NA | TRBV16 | CASSFGGSGRDEKNSGANVLTF | TGTGCCAGCAGCTTTGGCGGTTCTGGGAGGGACGAAAAAAACTCTGGGGCCAACGTCCTGACTTTC
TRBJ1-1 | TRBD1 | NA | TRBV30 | CAWSEGARTEAFF | TGTGCCTGGAGTGAGGGGGCCCGGACTGAAGCTTTCTTT
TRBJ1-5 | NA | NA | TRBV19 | CASSMHRGQPQHF | TGTGCCAGTAGTATGCATCGCGGTCAGCCCCAGCATTTT
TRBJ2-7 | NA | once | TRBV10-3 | CAISKAQGFSYEQYF | TGTGCCATCAGTAAGGCGCAGGGTTTCTCCTACGAGCAGTACTTC
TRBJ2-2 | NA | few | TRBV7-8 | CASSLSRAVSGELFF | TGTGCCAGCAGCTTAAGCAGGGCCGTCTCCGGGGAGCTGTTTTTT
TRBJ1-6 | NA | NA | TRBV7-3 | CASSRGTGGRGGNSPLHF | TGTGCCAGCAGCCGGGGAACGGGCGGGCGGGGAGGTAATTCACCCCTCCACTTT
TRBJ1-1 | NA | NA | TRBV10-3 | CAIRVSTSGTEAFF | TGTGCCATCAGAGTCTCGACCAGCGGCACTGAAGCTTTCTTT
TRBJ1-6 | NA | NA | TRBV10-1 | CASSESPGWGSPLHF | TGCGCCAGCAGTGAGTCACCGGGGTGGGGTTCACCCCTCCACTTT
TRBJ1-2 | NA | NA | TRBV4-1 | CASSQSLDSTGYTF | TGCGCCAGCAGCCAATCACTGGACTCTACTGGCTACACCTTC
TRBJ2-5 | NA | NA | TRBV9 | CASSAFSTSGETQYF | TGTGCCAGCAGCGCCTTCTCAACATCGGGGGAGACCCAGTACTTC
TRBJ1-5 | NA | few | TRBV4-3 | CASSPGPNRHRDQPQHF | TGCGCCAGCAGCCCAGGTCCAAATCGACACAGGGATCAGCCCCAGCATTTT
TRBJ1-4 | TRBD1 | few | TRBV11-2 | CASTPGQGGEKLFF | TGTGCCAGCACACCGGGACAGGGGGGTGAAAAACTGTTTTTT